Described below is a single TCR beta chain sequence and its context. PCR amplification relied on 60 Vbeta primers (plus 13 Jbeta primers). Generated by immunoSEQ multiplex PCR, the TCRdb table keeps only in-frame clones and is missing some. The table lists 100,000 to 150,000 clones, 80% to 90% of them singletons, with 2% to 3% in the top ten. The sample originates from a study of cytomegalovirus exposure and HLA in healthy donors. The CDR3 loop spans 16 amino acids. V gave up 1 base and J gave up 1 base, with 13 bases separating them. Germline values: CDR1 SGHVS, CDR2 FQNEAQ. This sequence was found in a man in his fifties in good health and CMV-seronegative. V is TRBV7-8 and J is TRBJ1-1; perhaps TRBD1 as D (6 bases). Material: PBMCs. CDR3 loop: CASSLVRDTQNTEAFF. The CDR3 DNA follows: TGTGCCAGCAGCTTAGTCCGGGACACACAGAACACTGAAGCTTTCTTT. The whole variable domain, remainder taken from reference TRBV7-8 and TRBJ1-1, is GAGVSQSPRYKVAKRGQDVALRCDPISGHVSLFWYQQALGQGPEFLTYFQNEAQLDKSGLPSDRFFAERPEGSVSTLKIQRTQQEDSAVYLCASSLVRDTQNTEAFFGQGTRLTVV.